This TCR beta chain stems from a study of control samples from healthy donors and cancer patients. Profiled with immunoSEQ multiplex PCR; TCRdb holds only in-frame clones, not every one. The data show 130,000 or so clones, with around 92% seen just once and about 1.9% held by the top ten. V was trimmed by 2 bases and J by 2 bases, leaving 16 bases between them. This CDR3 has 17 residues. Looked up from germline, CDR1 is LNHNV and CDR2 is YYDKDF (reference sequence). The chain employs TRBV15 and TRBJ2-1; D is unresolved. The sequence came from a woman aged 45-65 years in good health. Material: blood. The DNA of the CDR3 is TGTGCCACCAGCAGACCCCGAAGCCAGCTGACCTACAATGAGCAGTTCTTC. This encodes CATSRPRSQLTYNEQFF.